This TCR beta chain was captured by sequencing in a study of T-cell memory formation after mild COVID-19. The V end lost 4 bases, the J end lost 3 bases, and 20 bases lay between the germline ends. Germline values: CDR1 LGHDT, CDR2 YNNKEL (reference sequence). CDR3 length: 17 amino acids. This clonotype was detected a few times. TCRdb redid the calling of the 5' RACE reads with MiXCR, one entry per CDR3 protein. This sample has 210,000 or so distinct CDR3 sequences; roughly 30% occur once, and the top ten carry roughly 11%. The TCR comes from an adult woman who had mild COVID-19 (a few samples of this study predate the infection). Cell type and time point are not known. The chain recombines TRBV3-1 with TRBJ2-3; the D gene could be TRBD1 or TRBD2 (6 bases each). The sequencing sample was made of PBMCs or a T cell subset sorted from them (not recorded which). CDR3 protein: CASSPTYGGAGTDTQYF. The CDR3 nucleotides read TGTGCCAGCAGCCCGACATACGGGGGCGCCGGAACAGATACGCAGTATTTT.